This passage covers 9 T cell receptor beta chains from one sample sequenced in a study of OX40 agonist ivuxolimab in advanced cancers. Sequencing was performed with immunoSEQ multiplex PCR; in TCRdb, only in-frame clones are kept and a portion is missing. Of approximately 38,000 clones listed, approximately 79% are singletons. Sample: CD4+ or CD8+ T cells sorted from blood, taken in a trial of the OX40 agonist ivuxolimab. The receptors originated from an adult with an advanced solid tumor such as melanoma, head and neck, liver or kidney cancer.

This sequence joins TRBV6-6 and TRBJ1-1; D is possibly TRBD1 (6 bases). Per the germline V gene, CDR1 is MNHNY and CDR2 is SVGAGI (reference sequence). V lost 4 bases, J lost 4 bases, and 7 bases lay in between. The CDR3 loop spans 12 amino acids. The CDR3 coding sequence is TGTGCCAGCAGTTCACAGGGCACTGAAGCTTTCTTT. As protein: CASSSQGTEAFF.

This chain links TRBV10-2 with TRBJ2-3, with D perhaps matching TRBD1 or TRBD2 (6 bases each). Germline CDR1 WSHSY, CDR2 SAAADI. The V gene lost 6 bases and the J gene lost 2 bases, with 12 bases spanning the gap. The CDR3 totals 14 residues. This CDR3 reads CASRGGLSTDTQYF. CDR3 sequence (DNA): TGCGCCAGCAGAGGGGGGCTATCCACAGATACGCAGTATTTT.

This chain joins TRBV10-3 and TRBJ2-5, with TRBD2 matching over 9 bases. J lost 11 bases, V lost 4 bases, and 11 bases had no gene match. Germline CDR1 ENHRY, CDR2 SYGVKD. The CDR3 extends over 14 amino acids. CDR3 DNA sequence: TGTGCCATCAGTGGACTAGCGGCGCGAGGGGAGCAGTACTTC. Its translation is CAISGLAARGEQYF.

The sample holds one count of this clone. The rearrangement joins TRBV27 to TRBJ1-5, with D perhaps TRBD1 (5 bases). Trimming stripped 8 bases from V and 0 bases from J, with 20 bases between. Germline lookup yields CDR1 MNHEY and CDR2 SMNVEV (reference sequence). The CDR3 extends over 17 amino acids. As DNA, the CDR3 is TGTGCCAGCGGCAGGGTAGTCTCTTCCAATAGCAATCAGCCCCAGCATTTT. This gives the protein CASGRVVSSNSNQPQHF.

The rearrangement uses TRBV30 and TRBJ1-6, with TRBD1 as a possible D gene (5 bases). With 1 base removed from V and 8 bases from J, the gap between germline ends came to 12 bases. The CDR3 is made up of 14 amino acids. CDR1 GTSNPN and CDR2 SVGIG come from the germline V gene (reference sequence). The CDR3 DNA reads TGTGCCTGGAGTGGGGGCAGCCTAGATTCACCCCTCCACTTT. Translating gives CAWSGGSLDSPLHF.

This sequence joins TRBV5-6 and TRBJ2-1; perhaps D is TRBD1 or TRBD2 (5 bases each). The CDR3 extends over 15 amino acids. V was clipped by 1 base and J by 6 bases, with 14 bases between them. CDR1 is SGHDT and CDR2 is YYEEEE in the germline V gene. The CDR3 is CASSLLNPGRNEQFF. The CDR3 coding sequence is TGTGCCAGCAGCTTGCTCAACCCGGGGCGCAATGAGCAGTTCTTC.

The rearrangement joins TRBV2 to TRBJ2-5; D not resolved. Per germline, CDR1 SNHLY and CDR2 FYNNEI. The CDR3 has 11 residues. Trimming shortened V by 11 bases and J by 5 bases, and 12 bases separated the two germline ends. CDR3 bases: TGTGCCTCCCAACTTGGGGAGACCCAGTACTTC. This translates into CASQLGETQYF.

V usage is TRBV27 and J usage is TRBJ2-1, with TRBD2 identical over 10 bases. Germline values: CDR1 MNHEY, CDR2 SMNVEV (reference sequence). After removal of 4 bases from V and 8 bases from J, the junction contained 11 bases not matched to a gene. CDR3 size: 16 residues. The CDR3: CASSWASGGFSHEQFF. The CDR3, as DNA: TGTGCCAGCAGTTGGGCTAGCGGGGGATTTAGCCATGAGCAGTTCTTC.

The rearrangement joins TRBV4-2 to TRBJ1-1; the D is unclear. CDR3 length: 14 residues. V shed 4 bases and J shed 7 bases, with 16 bases lying between them. The germline CDR1 and CDR2 sequences are LGHNA and YNFKEQ. This CDR3 reads CASSPLTVRGEAFF. The CDR3 DNA sequence: TGTGCCAGCAGCCCCTTGACCGTGCGAGGTGAAGCTTTCTTT.